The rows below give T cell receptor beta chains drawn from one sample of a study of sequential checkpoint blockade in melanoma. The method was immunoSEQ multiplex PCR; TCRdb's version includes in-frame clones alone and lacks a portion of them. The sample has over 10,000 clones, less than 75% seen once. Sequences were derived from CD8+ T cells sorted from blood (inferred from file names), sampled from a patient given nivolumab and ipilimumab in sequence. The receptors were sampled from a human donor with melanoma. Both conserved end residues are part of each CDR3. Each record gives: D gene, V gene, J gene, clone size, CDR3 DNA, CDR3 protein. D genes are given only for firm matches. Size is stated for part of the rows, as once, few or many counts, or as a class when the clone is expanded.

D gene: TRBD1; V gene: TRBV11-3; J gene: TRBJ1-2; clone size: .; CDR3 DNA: TGTGCCAGCAGCCCCCGGACAGGGGGGGATCCATATGGCTACACCTTC; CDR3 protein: CASSPRTGGDPYGYTF
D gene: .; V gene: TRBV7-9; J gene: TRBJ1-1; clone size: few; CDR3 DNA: TGTGCCAGCAGCTTAGTCGTGGGGCTGGGGAACACTGAAGCTTTCTTT; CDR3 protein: CASSLVVGLGNTEAFF
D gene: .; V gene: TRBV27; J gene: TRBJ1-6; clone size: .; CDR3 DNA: TGTGCCAGCAGTTTGGTGGGGGCGCAATCGTCCCTCCACTTT; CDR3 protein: CASSLVGAQSSLHF
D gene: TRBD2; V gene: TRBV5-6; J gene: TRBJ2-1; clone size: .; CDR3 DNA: TGTGCCAGCAGCTTAGGACTAGCGGGTTGGGGGGGATACAATGAGCAGTTCTTC; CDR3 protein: CASSLGLAGWGGYNEQFF
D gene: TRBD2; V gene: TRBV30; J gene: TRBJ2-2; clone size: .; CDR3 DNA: TGTGCCTGGGCACTAGCGGGCGCCGGGGAGCTGTTTTTT; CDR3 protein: CAWALAGAGELFF
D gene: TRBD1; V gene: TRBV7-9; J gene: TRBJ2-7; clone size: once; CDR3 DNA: TGTGCCAGCAGCTATTCGGGACAGGGGGCGGGGGAGCAGTACTTC; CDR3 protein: CASSYSGQGAGEQYF
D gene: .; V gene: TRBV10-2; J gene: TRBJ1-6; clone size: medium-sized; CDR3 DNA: TGCGCCAGCAGTCCCCGGGGAGTTAAATCACCCCTCCACTTT; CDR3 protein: CASSPRGVKSPLHF
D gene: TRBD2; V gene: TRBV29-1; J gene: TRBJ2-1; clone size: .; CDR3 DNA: TGCAGCGTTACCGGGACTAGCGGGCTCTCCTACAATGAGCAGTTCTTC; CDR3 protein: CSVTGTSGLSYNEQFF
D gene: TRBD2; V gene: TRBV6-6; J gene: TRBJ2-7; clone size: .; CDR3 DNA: TGTGCCAGCAGTTCTAGCGGGAGGAACGAGCAGTACTTC; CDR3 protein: CASSSSGRNEQYF
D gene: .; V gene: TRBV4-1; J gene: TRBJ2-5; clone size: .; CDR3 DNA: TGCGCCAGCAGCCAAGAACCGGCGGCGGGGACCCAGTACTTC; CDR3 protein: CASSQEPAAGTQYF
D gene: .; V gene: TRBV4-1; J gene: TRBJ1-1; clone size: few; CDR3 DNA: TGCGCCAGCAGTCCCCTAACGACAACTGAAGCTTTCTTT; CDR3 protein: CASSPLTTTEAFF
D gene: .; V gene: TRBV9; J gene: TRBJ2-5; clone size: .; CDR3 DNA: TGTGCCAGCAGCGTAGCGTCCGCGGGGTGGGAGACCCAGTACTTC; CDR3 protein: CASSVASAGWETQYF
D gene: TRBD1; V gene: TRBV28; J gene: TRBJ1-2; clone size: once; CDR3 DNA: TGTGCCAGCAGGAAACAGGGGGCCAAGAGCTATGGCTACACCTTC; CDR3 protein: CASRKQGAKSYGYTF
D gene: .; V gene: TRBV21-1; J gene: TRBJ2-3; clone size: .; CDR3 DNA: TGTGCCAGCATTACCGGGACTAGCGGTCCAGTTAACCAGTATTTT; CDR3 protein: CASITGTSGPVNQYF
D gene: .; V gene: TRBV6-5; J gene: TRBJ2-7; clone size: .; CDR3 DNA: TGTGCCAGCAGTTACTCGTATAGCGGAAGCTCCTACGAGCAGTACTTC; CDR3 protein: CASSYSYSGSSYEQYF
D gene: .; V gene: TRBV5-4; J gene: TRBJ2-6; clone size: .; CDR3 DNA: TGTGCCAGCAGCTTGGTCCAGTTCTCTGGGGCCAACGTCCTGACTTTC; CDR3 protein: CASSLVQFSGANVLTF
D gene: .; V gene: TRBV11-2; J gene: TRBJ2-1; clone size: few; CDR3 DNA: TGTGCCAGCAGCTTAGCTACCCTAGCGCCCTACAATGAGCAGTTCTTC; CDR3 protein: CASSLATLAPYNEQFF
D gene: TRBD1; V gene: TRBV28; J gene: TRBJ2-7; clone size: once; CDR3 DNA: TGTGCCAGCAGTTCCGCCCTCGACAGGGGGTACGAGCAGTACTTC; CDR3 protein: CASSSALDRGYEQYF
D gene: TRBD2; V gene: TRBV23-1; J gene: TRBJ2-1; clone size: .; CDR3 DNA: TGCGCCAGCAGCCGCGGGACTAGCGGCAATGAGCAGTTCTTC; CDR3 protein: CASSRGTSGNEQFF
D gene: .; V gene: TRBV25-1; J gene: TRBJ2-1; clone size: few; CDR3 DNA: TGTGCCAGCAGTGCAACAGGGACGGGCAATGAGCAGTTCTTC; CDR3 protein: CASSATGTGNEQFF
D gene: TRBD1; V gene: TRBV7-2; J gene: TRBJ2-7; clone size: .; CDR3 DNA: TGTGCCAGCAGCTTCCCGGGACAGGAAACCACGTACGAGCAGTACTTC; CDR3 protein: CASSFPGQETTYEQYF
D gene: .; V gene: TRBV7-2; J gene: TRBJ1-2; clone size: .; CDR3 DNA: TGCGCCAGCAGCACCCGCTTTTTGACAGAGAACTATGGCTACACCTTC; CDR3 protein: CASSTRFLTENYGYTF
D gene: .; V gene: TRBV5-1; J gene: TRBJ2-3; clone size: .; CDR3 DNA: TGCGCCAGCAGCTTGTGGGCAGGGGGCACAGATACGCAGTATTTT; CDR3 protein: CASSLWAGGTDTQYF
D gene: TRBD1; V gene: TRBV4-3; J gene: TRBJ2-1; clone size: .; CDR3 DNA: TGCGCCAGCAGCCCGACAGGGGGCAGGGTATCCTACAATGAGCAGTTCTTC; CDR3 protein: CASSPTGGRVSYNEQFF
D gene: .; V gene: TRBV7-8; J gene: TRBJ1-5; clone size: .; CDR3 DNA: TGTGCCAGCAGCGTAGCAGACTATAGCAATCAGCCCCAGCATTTT; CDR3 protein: CASSVADYSNQPQHF
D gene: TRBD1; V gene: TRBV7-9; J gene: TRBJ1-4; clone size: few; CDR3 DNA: TGTGCCAGCAGCTTAGAGGGACAGGGAGGACTGTATGAAAAACTGTTTTTT; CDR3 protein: CASSLEGQGGLYEKLFF
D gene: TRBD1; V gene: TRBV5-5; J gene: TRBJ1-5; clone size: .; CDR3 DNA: TGTGCCAGCAGCTTGGGACAGGGGCCCTATCAGCCCCAGCATTTT; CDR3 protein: CASSLGQGPYQPQHF
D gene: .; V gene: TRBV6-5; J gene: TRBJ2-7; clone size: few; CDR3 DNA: TGTGCCAGCAGTTACTCTGGGGCGGCGCGCGAGCAGTACTTC; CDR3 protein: CASSYSGAAREQYF
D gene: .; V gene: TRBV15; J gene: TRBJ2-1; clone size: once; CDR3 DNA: TGTGCCAGCCGGGACACCTACAATGAGCAGTTCTTC; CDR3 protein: CASRDTYNEQFF
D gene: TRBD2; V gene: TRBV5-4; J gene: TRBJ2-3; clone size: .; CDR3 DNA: TGTGCCAGCAGCCTCAACCCGAGGACTAGCGGAGATACGCAGTATTTT; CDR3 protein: CASSLNPRTSGDTQYF
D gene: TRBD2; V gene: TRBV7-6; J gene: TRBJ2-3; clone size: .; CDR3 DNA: TGTGCCAGCAGCCCGGGGACTAGCGGGAGTTTAGATACGCAGTATTTT; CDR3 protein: CASSPGTSGSLDTQYF
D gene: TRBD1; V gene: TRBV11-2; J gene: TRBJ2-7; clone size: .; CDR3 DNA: TGTGCCAGCAGCGCCCGGGACAGGGGAGTATACGAGCAGTACTTC; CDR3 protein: CASSARDRGVYEQYF
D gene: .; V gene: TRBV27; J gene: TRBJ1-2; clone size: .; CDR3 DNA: TGTGCCAGCAGTTTGACACAGGGAAGGAGGCCGCTGGGCTATGGCTACACCTTC; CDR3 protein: CASSLTQGRRPLGYGYTF
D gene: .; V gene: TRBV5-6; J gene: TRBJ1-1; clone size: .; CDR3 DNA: TGTGCCAGCAGCTTGGGGTGGGGGGAGACTGAAGCTTTCTTT; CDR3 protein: CASSLGWGETEAFF
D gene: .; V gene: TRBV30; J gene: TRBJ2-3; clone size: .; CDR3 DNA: TGTGCCTGGAGTGTATCTGATACGCAGTATTTT; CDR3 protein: CAWSVSDTQYF
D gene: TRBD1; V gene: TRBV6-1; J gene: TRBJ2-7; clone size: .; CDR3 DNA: TGTGCCAGCAGTGGAAGACAGGGCTCATCCTCCTACGAGCAGTACTTC; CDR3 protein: CASSGRQGSSSYEQYF